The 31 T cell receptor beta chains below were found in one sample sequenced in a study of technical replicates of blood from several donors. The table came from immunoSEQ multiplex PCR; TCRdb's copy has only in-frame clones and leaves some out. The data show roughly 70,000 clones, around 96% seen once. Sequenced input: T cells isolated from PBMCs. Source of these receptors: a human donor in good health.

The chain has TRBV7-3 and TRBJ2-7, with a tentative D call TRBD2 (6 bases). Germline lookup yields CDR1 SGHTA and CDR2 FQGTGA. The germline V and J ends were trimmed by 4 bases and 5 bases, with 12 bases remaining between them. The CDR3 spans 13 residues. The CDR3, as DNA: TGTGCCAGCAGCTGGGGTAGCGGAGACGAGCAGTACTTC. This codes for CASSWGSGDEQYF.

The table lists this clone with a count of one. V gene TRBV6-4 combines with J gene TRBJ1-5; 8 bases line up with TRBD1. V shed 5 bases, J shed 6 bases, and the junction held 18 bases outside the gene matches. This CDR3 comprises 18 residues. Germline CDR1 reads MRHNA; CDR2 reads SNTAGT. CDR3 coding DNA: TGTGCCAGCAGTCGAAAGCCGGGACAGGTCGGTTGGTGTCAGCCCCAGCATTTT. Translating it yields CASSRKPGQVGWCQPQHF.

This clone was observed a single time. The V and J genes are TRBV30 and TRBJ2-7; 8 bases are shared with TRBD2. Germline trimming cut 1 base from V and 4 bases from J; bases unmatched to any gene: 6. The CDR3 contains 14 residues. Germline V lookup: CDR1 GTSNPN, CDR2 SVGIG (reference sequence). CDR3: CAWSGKRELYEQYF. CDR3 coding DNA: TGTGCCTGGAGTGGGAAGCGGGAGCTATACGAGCAGTACTTC.

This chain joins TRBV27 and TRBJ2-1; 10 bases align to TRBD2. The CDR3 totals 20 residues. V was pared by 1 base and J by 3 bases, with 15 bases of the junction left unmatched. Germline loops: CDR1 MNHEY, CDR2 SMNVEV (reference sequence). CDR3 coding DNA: TGTGCCAGCAGTTTATTTCTAGTAGCGGGAGGTGGCTTAGACTACAATGAGCAGTTCTTC. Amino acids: CASSLFLVAGGGLDYNEQFF.

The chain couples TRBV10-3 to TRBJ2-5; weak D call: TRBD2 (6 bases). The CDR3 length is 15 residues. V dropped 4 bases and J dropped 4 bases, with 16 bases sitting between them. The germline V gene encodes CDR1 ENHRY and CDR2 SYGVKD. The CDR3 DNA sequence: TGTGCCATCAGTGCCGGGTGGGGGGACGGAGAGACCCAGTACTTC. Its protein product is CAISAGWGDGETQYF.

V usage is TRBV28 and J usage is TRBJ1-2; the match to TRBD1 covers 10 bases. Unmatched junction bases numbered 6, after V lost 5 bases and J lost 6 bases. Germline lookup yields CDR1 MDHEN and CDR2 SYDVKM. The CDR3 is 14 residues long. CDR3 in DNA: TGTGCCAGCAGTGTATTAGACAGGGGGCATGGCTACACCTTC. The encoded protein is CASSVLDRGHGYTF.

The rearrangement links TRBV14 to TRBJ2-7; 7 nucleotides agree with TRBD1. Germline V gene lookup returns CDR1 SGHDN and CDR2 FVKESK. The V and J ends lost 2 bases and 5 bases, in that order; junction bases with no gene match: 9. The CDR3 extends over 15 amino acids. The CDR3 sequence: CASSQFWPGQDEQYF. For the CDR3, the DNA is TGTGCCAGCAGCCAATTCTGGCCCGGACAGGACGAGCAGTACTTC. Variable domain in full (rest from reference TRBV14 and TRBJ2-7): EAGVTQFPSHSVIEKGQTVTLRCDPISGHDNLYWYRRVMGKEIKFLLHFVKESKQDESGMPNNRFLAERTGGTYSTLKVQPAELEDSGVYFCASSQFWPGQDEQYFGPGTRLTVT.

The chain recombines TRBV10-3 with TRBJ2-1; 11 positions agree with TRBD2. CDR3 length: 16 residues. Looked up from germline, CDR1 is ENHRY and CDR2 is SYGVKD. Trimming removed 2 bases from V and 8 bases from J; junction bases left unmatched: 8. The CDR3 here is CAISEPGTSGLYEQFF. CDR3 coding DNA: TGTGCCATCAGTGAGCCCGGGACTAGCGGTTTGTATGAGCAGTTCTTC.

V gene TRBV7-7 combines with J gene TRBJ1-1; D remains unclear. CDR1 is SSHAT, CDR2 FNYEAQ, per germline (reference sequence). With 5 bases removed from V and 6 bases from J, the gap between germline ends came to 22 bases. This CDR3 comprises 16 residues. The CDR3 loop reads CASSRISDSYSAEAFF. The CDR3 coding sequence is TGTGCCAGCAGCCGAATATCCGACTCGTATTCCGCTGAAGCTTTCTTT.

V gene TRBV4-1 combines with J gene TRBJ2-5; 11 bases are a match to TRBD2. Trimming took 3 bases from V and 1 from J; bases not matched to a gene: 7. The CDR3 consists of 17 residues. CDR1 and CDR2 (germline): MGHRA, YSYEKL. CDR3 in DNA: TGCGCCAGCAGCCAGGCTCTAGCGGGAGGTACCCAAGAGACCCAGTACTTC. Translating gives CASSQALAGGTQETQYF.

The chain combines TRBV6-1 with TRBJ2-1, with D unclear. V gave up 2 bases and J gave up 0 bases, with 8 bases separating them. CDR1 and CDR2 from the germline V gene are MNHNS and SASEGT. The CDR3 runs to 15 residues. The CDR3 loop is CASSESPGSYNEQFF. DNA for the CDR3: TGTGCCAGCAGTGAAAGTCCAGGCTCCTACAATGAGCAGTTCTTC.

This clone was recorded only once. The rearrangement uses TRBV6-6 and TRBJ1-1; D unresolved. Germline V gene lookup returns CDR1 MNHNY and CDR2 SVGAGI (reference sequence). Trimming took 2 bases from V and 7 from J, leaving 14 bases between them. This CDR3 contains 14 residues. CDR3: CASSYPRRVNEAFF. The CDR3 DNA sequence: TGTGCCAGCAGTTACCCCCGGAGGGTCAATGAAGCTTTCTTT.

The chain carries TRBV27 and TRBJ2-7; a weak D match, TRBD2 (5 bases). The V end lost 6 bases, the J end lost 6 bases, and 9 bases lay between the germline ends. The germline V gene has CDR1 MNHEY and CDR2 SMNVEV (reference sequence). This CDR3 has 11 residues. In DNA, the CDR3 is TGTGCCAGCAGCCGGGGTTTCGAGCAGTACTTC. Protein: CASSRGFEQYF.

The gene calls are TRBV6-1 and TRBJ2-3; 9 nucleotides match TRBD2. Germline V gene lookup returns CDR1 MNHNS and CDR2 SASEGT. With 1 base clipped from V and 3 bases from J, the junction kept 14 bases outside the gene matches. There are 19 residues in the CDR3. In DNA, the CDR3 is TGTGCCAGCAGTGAAGAAAGCGGGAGGCCCTCCTCTAGGACAGATACGCAGTATTTT. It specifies CASSEESGRPSSRTDTQYF.

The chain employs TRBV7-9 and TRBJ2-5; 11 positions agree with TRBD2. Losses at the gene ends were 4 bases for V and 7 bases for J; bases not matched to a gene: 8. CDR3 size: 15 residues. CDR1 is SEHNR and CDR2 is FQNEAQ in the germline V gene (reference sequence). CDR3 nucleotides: TGTGCCAGCAGCTCGGGACTAGCGGAAGACGCGACCCAGTACTTC. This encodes CASSSGLAEDATQYF.

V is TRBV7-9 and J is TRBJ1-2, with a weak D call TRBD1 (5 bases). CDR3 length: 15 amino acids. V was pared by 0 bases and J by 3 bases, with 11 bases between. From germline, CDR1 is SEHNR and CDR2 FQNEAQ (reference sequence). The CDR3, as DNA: TGTGCCAGCAGCTTAGCTAACGGGGGAGACTATGGCTACACCTTC. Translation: CASSLANGGDYGYTF.

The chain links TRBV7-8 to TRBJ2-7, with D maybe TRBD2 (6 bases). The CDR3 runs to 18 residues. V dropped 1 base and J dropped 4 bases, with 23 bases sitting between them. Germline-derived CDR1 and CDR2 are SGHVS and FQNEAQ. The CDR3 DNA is TGTGCCAGCAGCTTAGGACTTTTGGGCGGGGACCTTAAATACGAGCAGTACTTC. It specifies CASSLGLLGGDLKYEQYF.

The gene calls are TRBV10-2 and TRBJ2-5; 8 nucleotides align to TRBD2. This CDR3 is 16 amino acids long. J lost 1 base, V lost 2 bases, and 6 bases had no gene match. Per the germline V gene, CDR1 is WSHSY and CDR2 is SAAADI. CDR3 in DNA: TGCGCCAGCAGTGAGGGGATAGCGGGGATCCAAGAGACCCAGTACTTC. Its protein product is CASSEGIAGIQETQYF.

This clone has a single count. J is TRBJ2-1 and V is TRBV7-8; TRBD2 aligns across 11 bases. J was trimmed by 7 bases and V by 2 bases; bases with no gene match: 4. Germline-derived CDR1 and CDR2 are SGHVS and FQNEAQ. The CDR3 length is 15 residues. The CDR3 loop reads CASSLRTSGRNEQFF. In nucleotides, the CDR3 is TGTGCCAGCAGCTTAAGAACTAGCGGGAGAAATGAGCAGTTCTTC. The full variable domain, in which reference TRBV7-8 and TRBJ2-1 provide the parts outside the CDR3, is GAGVSQSPRYKVAKRGQDVALRCDPISGHVSLFWYQQALGQGPEFLTYFQNEAQLDKSGLPSDRFFAERPEGSVSTLKIQRTQQEDSAVYLCASSLRTSGRNEQFFGPGTRLTVL.

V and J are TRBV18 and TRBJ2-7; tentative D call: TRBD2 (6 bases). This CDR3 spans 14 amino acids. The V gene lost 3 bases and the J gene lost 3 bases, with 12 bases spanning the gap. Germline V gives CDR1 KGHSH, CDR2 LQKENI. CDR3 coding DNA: TGTGCCAGCTCACCGGGGCGGGGTTACTACGAGCAGTACTTC. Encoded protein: CASSPGRGYYEQYF. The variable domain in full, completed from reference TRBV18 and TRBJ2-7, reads NAGVMQNPRHLVRRRGQEARLRCSPMKGHSHVYWYRQLPEEGLKFMVYLQKENIIDESGMPKERFSAEFPKEGPSILRIQQVVRGDSAAYFCASSPGRGYYEQYFGPGTRLTVT.

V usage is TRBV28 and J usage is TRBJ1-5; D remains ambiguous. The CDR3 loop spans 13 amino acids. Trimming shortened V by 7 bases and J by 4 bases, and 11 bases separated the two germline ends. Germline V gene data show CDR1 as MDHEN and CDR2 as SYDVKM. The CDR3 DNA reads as TGTGCCAGCAACCCCCTTGAGAATCAGCCCCAGCATTTT. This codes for CASNPLENQPQHF.

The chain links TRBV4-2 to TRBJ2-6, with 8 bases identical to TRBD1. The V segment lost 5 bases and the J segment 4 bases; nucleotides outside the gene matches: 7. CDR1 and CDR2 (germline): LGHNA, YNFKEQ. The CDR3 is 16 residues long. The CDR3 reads CASSFQGASGANVLTF. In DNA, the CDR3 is TGTGCCAGCAGCTTCCAGGGGGCGTCAGGGGCCAACGTCCTGACTTTC.

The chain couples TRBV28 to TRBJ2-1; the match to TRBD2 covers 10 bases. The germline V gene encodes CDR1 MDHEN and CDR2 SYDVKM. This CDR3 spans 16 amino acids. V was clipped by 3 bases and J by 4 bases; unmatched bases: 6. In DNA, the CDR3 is TGTGCCAGCAGTTTGCTTACTAGCGGGACTTACAATGAGCAGTTCTTC. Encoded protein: CASSLLTSGTYNEQFF.

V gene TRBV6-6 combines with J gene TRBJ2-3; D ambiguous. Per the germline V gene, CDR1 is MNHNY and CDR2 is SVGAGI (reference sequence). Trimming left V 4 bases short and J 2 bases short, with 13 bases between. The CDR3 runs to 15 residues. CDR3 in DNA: TGTGCCAGCAGTTCGAGACTGGCACTCACAGATACGCAGTATTTT. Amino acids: CASSSRLALTDTQYF.

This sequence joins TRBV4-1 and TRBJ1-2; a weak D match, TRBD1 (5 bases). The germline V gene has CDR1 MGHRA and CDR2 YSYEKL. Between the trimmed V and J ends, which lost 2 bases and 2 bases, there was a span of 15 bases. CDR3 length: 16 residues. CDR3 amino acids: CASSQRRQTTNYGYTF. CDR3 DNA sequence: TGCGCCAGCAGCCAAAGGAGACAGACAACCAACTATGGCTACACCTTC.

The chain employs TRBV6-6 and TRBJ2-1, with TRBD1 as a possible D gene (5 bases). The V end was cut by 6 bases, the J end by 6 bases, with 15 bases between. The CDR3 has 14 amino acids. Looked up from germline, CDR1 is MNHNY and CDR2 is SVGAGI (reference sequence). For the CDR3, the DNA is TGTGCCAGCAGCAGTAGGGGCTTCGTCAATGAGCAGTTCTTC. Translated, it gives CASSSRGFVNEQFF.

In nucleotides, the CDR3 is TGTGCCAGCAGCTTAGAAGTCCTAGCCCGGGGGGTTACTGAAGCTTTCTTT. Translation gives CASSLEVLARGVTEAFF. The J gene is TRBJ1-1, the V gene TRBV7-2, with a tentative D call TRBD1 (5 bases). The CDR3 extends over 17 amino acids. The V gene lost 1 base and the J gene lost 5 bases, with 20 bases spanning the gap. Germline V gene lookup returns CDR1 SGHTA and CDR2 FQGNSA.

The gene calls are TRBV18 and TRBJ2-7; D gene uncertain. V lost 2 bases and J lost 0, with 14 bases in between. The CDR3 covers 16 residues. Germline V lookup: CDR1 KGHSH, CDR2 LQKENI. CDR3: CASSPISVINSYEQYF. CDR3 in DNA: TGTGCCAGCTCACCAATTTCGGTAATAAACTCCTACGAGCAGTACTTC. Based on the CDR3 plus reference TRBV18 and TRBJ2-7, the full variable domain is NAGVMQNPRHLVRRRGQEARLRCSPMKGHSHVYWYRQLPEEGLKFMVYLQKENIIDESGMPKERFSAEFPKEGPSILRIQQVVRGDSAAYFCASSPISVINSYEQYFGPGTRLTVT.

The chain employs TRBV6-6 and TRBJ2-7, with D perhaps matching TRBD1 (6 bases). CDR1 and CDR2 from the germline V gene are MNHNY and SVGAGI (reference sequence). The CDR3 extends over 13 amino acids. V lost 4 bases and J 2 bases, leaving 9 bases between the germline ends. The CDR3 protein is CASSSQGPYEQYF. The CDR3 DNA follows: TGTGCCAGCAGTTCTCAGGGGCCCTACGAGCAGTACTTC.

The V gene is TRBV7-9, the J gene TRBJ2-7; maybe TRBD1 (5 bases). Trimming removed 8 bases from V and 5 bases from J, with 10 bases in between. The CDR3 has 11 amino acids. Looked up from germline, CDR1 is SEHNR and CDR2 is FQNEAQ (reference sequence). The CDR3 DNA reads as TGTGCCAGCGGTCAGGGAAACGAGCAGTACTTC. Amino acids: CASGQGNEQYF.

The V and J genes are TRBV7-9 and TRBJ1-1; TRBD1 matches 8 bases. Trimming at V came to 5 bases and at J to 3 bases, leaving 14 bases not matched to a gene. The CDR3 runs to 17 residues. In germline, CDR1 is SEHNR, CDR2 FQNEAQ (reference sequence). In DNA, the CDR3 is TGTGCCAGCAGCCCAACAGGGGGTCGGGGTGCCTACACTGAAGCTTTCTTT. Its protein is CASSPTGGRGAYTEAFF.